The next 27 T cell receptor beta chains were all read from a single sample in a study of CD8 T cells in Susac syndrome. Roughly 0.45 to 1 ug RNA was reverse transcribed with random hexamers. TCRdb re-called the immunoSEQ multiplex PCR reads through MiXCR, storing one row per CDR3 protein. This sample yields about 180,000 distinct CDR3 sequences, of which approximately 95% are seen a single time; about 0.13% belongs to the top ten. The sample comprised CD4+ T cells from PBMCs. The receptors shown here come from a human donor with Susac syndrome.

CDR3 residues: CAWSSFGGNTIYF. In DNA form, the CDR3 reads TGTGCCTGGAGTTCGTTCGGAGGAAACACCATATATTTT. The genes are TRBV30 and TRBJ1-3, with unresolved D. The V gene's germline CDR1 is GTSNPN and CDR2 SVGIG (reference sequence). The V and J ends lost 2 bases and 4 bases respectively, with 9 bases between them. This CDR3 is 13 amino acids long.

The rearrangement joins TRBV6-5 to TRBJ2-2; D is possibly TRBD2 (5 bases). Germline CDR1 and CDR2: MNHEY and SVGAGI. The CDR3 spans 13 residues. V gave up 5 bases and J gave up 4 bases, with 8 bases separating them. The CDR3 loop is CASSTRVTGELFF. CDR3 DNA sequence: TGTGCCAGCAGTACTAGAGTCACCGGGGAGCTGTTTTTT.

The CDR3 DNA reads TGTGCCAGCAGCAGGCCGGCAGGGGCGGACTGGAAGGAAAAACTGTTTTTT. It translates to CASSRPAGADWKEKLFF. This sequence joins TRBV7-8 and TRBJ1-4; D might be TRBD1 (6 bases). The CDR3 consists of 17 residues. Germline values: CDR1 SGHVS, CDR2 FQNEAQ. The V gene lost 5 bases and the J gene lost 8 bases, with 24 bases spanning the gap.

The rearrangement joins TRBV15 to TRBJ2-3; D is ambiguous. Looked up from germline, CDR1 is LNHNV and CDR2 is YYDKDF (reference sequence). The V end was cut by 3 bases, the J end by 4 bases, with 11 bases between. The CDR3 loop spans 14 amino acids. CDR3 region: CATSRERLADTQYF. CDR3 DNA sequence: TGTGCCACCAGCAGGGAACGATTGGCAGATACGCAGTATTTT.

The chain joins TRBV6-5 to TRBJ1-6; the D is unclear. CDR1 is MNHEY and CDR2 is SVGAGI in the germline V gene. This CDR3 is 14 amino acids long. The V end was cut by 5 bases, the J end by 6 bases, with 11 bases between. Written as DNA, the CDR3 is TGTGCCAGCAGTAACGTAGGGTCTAATTCACCCCTCCACTTT. Translating it yields CASSNVGSNSPLHF.

The chain combines TRBV29-1 with TRBJ1-4; D may be TRBD1 (6 bases). Trimming removed 5 bases from V and 8 bases from J, with 12 bases in between. The CDR3 is 12 residues long. The V gene's germline CDR1 is SQVTM and CDR2 ANQGSEA. CDR3 DNA sequence: TGCAGCGTTAGGGGGTCAGGGGAAAAACTGTTTTTT. Translating gives CSVRGSGEKLFF.

CDR3 amino acids: CSVDEGFEAFF. CDR3 nucleotides: TGCAGCGTTGACGAGGGGTTTGAAGCTTTCTTT. The chain uses TRBV29-1 and TRBJ1-1, with D perhaps matching TRBD1 (5 bases). CDR1 SQVTM and CDR2 ANQGSEA come from the germline V gene. The CDR3 is made up of 11 amino acids. V gave up 3 bases and J gave up 7 bases, with 9 bases separating them.

The chain uses TRBV28 and TRBJ2-4; no reliable D call. Trimming shortened V by 3 bases and J by 2 bases, and 2 bases separated the two germline ends. Germline V lookup: CDR1 MDHEN, CDR2 SYDVKM. The CDR3 consists of 12 residues. This CDR3 reads CASSFPKNIQYF. As DNA, the CDR3 is TGTGCCAGCAGTTTCCCCAAAAACATTCAGTACTTC.

The chain couples TRBV29-1 to TRBJ2-1; 8 bases align to TRBD1. J gave up 8 bases and V 3 bases, and 6 bases lay outside the gene matches. There are 13 residues in the CDR3. Germline CDR1 is SQVTM and CDR2 is ANQGSEA. The CDR3 region has the DNA TGCAGCGTTGATAGGACAGGGATCGATGAGCAGTTCTTC. It is translated as CSVDRTGIDEQFF.

This chain joins TRBV30 and TRBJ2-1, with 10 positions matching TRBD2. This CDR3 region has 17 residues. V lost 5 bases and J lost 4; bases outside the gene matches: 14. Germline loops: CDR1 GTSNPN, CDR2 SVGIG (reference sequence). The CDR3: CAWDLTRTSGTYNEQFF. As DNA, the CDR3 is TGTGCCTGGGATCTGACTCGAACTAGCGGGACTTACAATGAGCAGTTCTTC.

The chain combines TRBV20-1 with TRBJ2-1; D might be TRBD2 (6 bases). Germline V gene lookup returns CDR1 DFQATT and CDR2 SNEGSKA (reference sequence). This CDR3 comprises 15 residues. V was cut by 5 bases and J by 4 bases, with 18 bases left in between. CDR3 nucleotide sequence: TGCAGTGCTCACCCTGTGGAGGGGATTTACAATGAGCAGTTCTTC. This encodes CSAHPVEGIYNEQFF.

The chain combines TRBV7-2 with TRBJ2-2; 9 nucleotides agree with TRBD2. Trimming took 4 bases from V and 4 from J; bases not matched to a gene: 4. CDR1 is SGHTA and CDR2 is FQGNSA in the germline V gene. The CDR3 is 15 residues long. The CDR3 region is CASSSSGGLTGELFF. DNA for the CDR3: TGTGCCAGCAGCTCAAGCGGGGGGCTCACCGGGGAGCTGTTTTTT.

Notes on this clonotype: No conserved phenylalanine or tryptophan is present at the end of the CDR3, so a read error is the likely explanation. V usage is TRBV29-1 and J usage is TRBJ1-2, with D perhaps matching TRBD1 (5 bases). CDR1 SQVTM and CDR2 ANQGSEA come from the germline V gene. V was pared by 2 bases and J by 7 bases, with 11 bases between. This CDR3 is built from 12 residues. The CDR3 DNA reads as TGCAGCGTTGAAAAGGGGAATCGTGGCTACACCCTC. Protein: CSVEKGNRGYTL.

J is TRBJ2-1 and V is TRBV6-6; D is unclear. CDR3 length equals 16 residues. Germline lookup yields CDR1 MNHNY and CDR2 SVGAGI (reference sequence). With 4 bases removed from V and 0 bases from J, the gap between germline ends came to 13 bases. The CDR3 sequence: CASSSTRRSSYNEQFF. In DNA, the CDR3 is TGTGCCAGCAGTTCCACTCGTCGGAGCTCCTACAATGAGCAGTTCTTC.

The rearrangement joins TRBV14 to TRBJ2-3; unclear D gene. V was clipped by 1 base and J by 5 bases, with 7 bases between them. There are 13 residues in the CDR3. CDR1 is SGHDN and CDR2 is FVKESK in the germline V gene. In nucleotides, the CDR3 is TGTGCCAGCAGCCAAGCCCACAAAGATACGCAGTATTTT. Amino acids: CASSQAHKDTQYF.

The gene calls are TRBV3-1 and TRBJ2-1; the match to TRBD2 covers 7 bases. The CDR3 runs 15 residues. Germline V CDR1 and CDR2: LGHDT, YNNKEL (reference sequence). The ends lost 2 bases at V and 4 bases at J; junction bases unmatched: 5. Written as DNA, the CDR3 is TGTGCCAGCAGCCAAAGTCTAGCGGAGTACAATGAGCAGTTCTTC. Translation gives CASSQSLAEYNEQFF.

The chain joins TRBV6-2 or TRBV6-3 to TRBJ2-7; 8 nucleotides align to TRBD2. The V and J ends lost 9 bases and 5 bases, in that order; junction bases with no gene match: 9. Germline V gene sequence: CDR1 MNHEY, CDR2 SVGEGT. CDR3 length: 13 amino acids. The CDR3 here is CASGAGVPHEQYF. The CDR3, as DNA: TGTGCCAGTGGAGCGGGAGTCCCTCACGAGCAGTACTTC.

V and J are TRBV2 and TRBJ1-4, with D perhaps TRBD1 (5 bases). V lost 8 bases, J lost 8 bases, and 15 bases lay in between. From germline, CDR1 is SNHLY and CDR2 FYNNEI. This CDR3 is 13 amino acids long. This chain's CDR3 is CASLLGVGEKLFF. For the CDR3, the DNA is TGTGCCAGCCTATTAGGGGTAGGGGAAAAACTGTTTTTT.

J is TRBJ1-1 and V is TRBV20-1, with D perhaps TRBD1 (6 bases). Germline V CDR1 and CDR2: DFQATT, SNEGSKA (reference sequence). Trimming took off 8 bases at V and 2 bases at J, with 24 bases between the two ends. The CDR3 covers 16 residues. CDR3 residues: CSPLVPPPGANTEAFF. The CDR3 nucleotides read TGCAGTCCCCTGGTTCCTCCTCCGGGGGCAAACACTGAAGCTTTCTTT.

CDR3 in amino acids: CSAPPGTGEETQYF. CDR3 DNA sequence: TGCAGTGCTCCCCCCGGGACAGGGGAGGAGACCCAGTACTTC. The rearrangement joins TRBV20-1 to TRBJ2-5; 10 positions match TRBD1. Germline CDR1 reads DFQATT; CDR2 reads SNEGSKA (reference sequence). V dropped 5 bases and J dropped 5; count of bases not matched to a gene: 8. CDR3 size: 14 residues.

V is TRBV15 and J is TRBJ2-7; D possibly corresponds to TRBD1 (6 bases). This CDR3 has 15 amino acids. V gave up 5 bases and J gave up 0 bases, with 14 bases separating them. Germline V gene sequence: CDR1 LNHNV, CDR2 YYDKDF (reference sequence). CDR3 coding DNA: TGTGCCACCAGCTTCTCCCCGGACAGCTCCTACGAGCAGTACTTC. Protein sequence: CATSFSPDSSYEQYF.

The chain recombines TRBV7-3 with TRBJ1-6; the match to TRBD1 covers 7 bases. V lost 4 bases, J lost 7 bases, and 4 bases stayed unmatched. The CDR3 runs to 14 residues. Germline V CDR1 and CDR2: SGHTA, FQGTGA. The CDR3 region has the DNA TGTGCCAGCAGCTCGGACAGGAGAAATTCACCCCTCCACTTT. It encodes CASSSDRRNSPLHF.

This chain joins TRBV2 and TRBJ2-3; D not resolved. Germline loops: CDR1 SNHLY, CDR2 FYNNEI. CDR3 size: 12 residues. Trimming removed 4 bases from V and 5 bases from J, with 7 bases in between. This CDR3 reads CASSALGDTQYF. DNA for the CDR3: TGTGCCAGCAGTGCCCTGGGAGATACGCAGTATTTT.

The gene calls are TRBV19 and TRBJ1-5, with D perhaps TRBD1 (6 bases). Trimming shortened V by 9 bases and J by 1 base, and 13 bases separated the two germline ends. The germline V gene encodes CDR1 LNHDA and CDR2 SQIVND (reference sequence). This CDR3 has 14 amino acids. The CDR3 region is CASRYRASNQPQHF. The CDR3 nucleotides read TGTGCCAGCCGTTACAGGGCCAGCAATCAGCCCCAGCATTTT. The full variable domain, with the rest looked up from reference TRBV19 and TRBJ1-5, is DGGITQSPKYLFRKEGQNVTLSCEQNLNHDAMYWYRQDPGQGLRLIYYSQIVNDFQKGDIAEGYSVSREKKESFPLTVTSAQKNPTAFYLCASRYRASNQPQHFGDGTRLSIL.

This clonotype was observed a handful of times. This rearrangement joins TRBV5-6 to TRBJ2-3, with unresolved D. The CDR3 contains 13 residues. Trimming shortened V by 0 bases and J by 1 base, and 3 bases separated the two germline ends. The germline gives CDR1 SGHDT, CDR2 YYEEEE. CDR3 nucleotides: TGTGCCAGCAGCTTGGACCGCACAGATACGCAGTATTTT. This sequence encodes CASSLDRTDTQYF.

The J gene is TRBJ2-3, the V gene TRBV29-1; 8 bases fit TRBD2. Trimming at V came to 5 bases and at J to 1 base, leaving 5 bases not matched to a gene. There are 14 residues in the CDR3. The V gene's germline CDR1 is SQVTM and CDR2 ANQGSEA. For the CDR3, the DNA is TGCAGCGTTCGGACTAGCTGGGGCACAGATACGCAGTATTTT. Encoded protein: CSVRTSWGTDTQYF.

This rearrangement joins TRBV7-3 to TRBJ2-1; 7 positions agree with TRBD2. J gave up 0 bases and V 1 base, and 3 bases lay outside the gene matches. Germline V gives CDR1 SGHTA, CDR2 FQGTGA. CDR3 length equals 16 residues. CDR3 amino acids: CASSLSRTSSYNEQFF. The CDR3 DNA sequence: TGTGCCAGCAGCTTAAGTCGGACTAGCTCCTACAATGAGCAGTTCTTC.